A selection of T cell receptor beta chains follows, all from one sample in a study of blood T cells in healthy people across ages. TCRdb re-analysed the 5' RACE reads in MiXCR, keeping a single row per CDR3 protein. Of some 1,800,000 distinct CDR3 sequences listed, approximately 39% are singletons. Material for sequencing was blood. These receptors were obtained from a human donor in good health. The conserved cysteine and the conserved F or W are not part of the CDR3 here.

v_gene	j_gene	CDR3aa
TRBV7-2	TRBJ2-5	ASSLVSFGTEPQY
TRBV5-5	TRBJ1-6	ASSLANDSPLH
TRBV5-6	TRBJ1-2	ASSHDRFILYGYT
TRBV4-3	TRBJ1-4	ASSQDPMAATNEKLF
TRBV10-3	TRBJ2-3	AVETGTDTQY
TRBV11-3	TRBJ2-1	ASSLGRTQGNEQF
TRBV29-1	TRBJ2-1	SAVGMEVNEQF
TRBV9	TRBJ2-1	ASSGGGPSSYNEQF
TRBV2	-	ASSELLAGGVETQY
TRBV4-2	TRBJ2-3	ASSQAGGTGGYTQY
TRBV6-5	TRBJ2-3	ASGPEGPSPDTQY
TRBV2	TRBJ1-1	ARLTEWGSEAF
TRBV29-1	TRBJ1-4	SAETGGGEKLF
TRBV10-3	TRBJ1-5	AISAPNQPQH
TRBV7-8	TRBJ2-7	ASSASQGPDYEQY
TRBV20-1	TRBJ2-7	SAPTFGRGGSYEQY
TRBV20-1	TRBJ2-1	SARDIQGANEQF
TRBV6-5	TRBJ1-1	ASSYERVGTTEAF
TRBV7-2	-	VSSLMRTVETQY
TRBV12-3/TRBV12-4	TRBJ1-2	ASRIQGGGGYT
TRBV2	TRBJ1-2	ASRQGGKGYT
TRBV4-1	TRBJ2-5	ASSVPWTSGFETQY
TRBV7-3	TRBJ2-5	ASSLTPLETQY
TRBV6-5	TRBJ1-6	ASSYYGRDNSPLH
TRBV20-1	TRBJ2-1	SARWTSGGPGSYNEQF
TRBV4-3	TRBJ2-4	ASSQEYVTSTQY
TRBV7-2	TRBJ2-1	ASSSSLAGFNEQF
TRBV3-1	TRBJ2-7	ASSPRRNSYEQY
TRBV4-3	TRBJ2-7	ASSQDTAGTYEQY
TRBV20-1	TRBJ2-5	SARGTRESLETQY
TRBV27	-	ASSFSPGGYEQY
TRBV7-9	TRBJ2-1	ASSQGLAGPYEQF
TRBV6-2/TRBV6-3	TRBJ1-1	ASSYSGADTEAF
TRBV9	TRBJ1-2	ASSPRMGMALGYT
TRBV6-6	TRBJ1-2	ASSPDIGYGYT
TRBV25-1	TRBJ1-2	ASSEFTGGGYT
TRBV7-2	TRBJ2-1	ASSLVYPDREGGEQF
TRBV7-9	TRBJ1-2	ASSSRPGRISNYGYT
TRBV7-2	TRBJ2-3	ASSLALFGGATDTQY
TRBV18	TRBJ1-2	ASSPLETGIGYT
TRBV7-3	TRBJ1-1	ASSPDGEEAF